This T cell receptor (beta chain) was documented in a study of patients and donors after allogeneic stem cell transplantation. This CDR3 has 14 amino acids. Germline CDR1 is MNHEY and CDR2 is SVGAGI. A single record per CDR3 protein comes from TCRdb applying MiXCR to the RT-PCR reads. The sample carries 150,000 or so distinct CDR3 sequences, 24% recorded once. This clonotype turned up a few times. A read error may account for a junction end that differs from germline. The chain is built from TRBV6-5 and TRBJ1-4; D is unclear. The sequencing sample was made of blood, either unsorted or a sorted T cell fraction (not recorded which). The receptor comes from a human donor who was either an allogeneic HSCT recipient or a stem cell or donor lymphocyte infusion donor (not recorded which). It is not recorded whose cells these are; they may come from a transplant donor. The CDR3 reads CASTYDSTNEKLFF. The CDR3 nucleotides read TGTGCCAGCACTTACGACTCAACTAATGAAAAACTGTTTTTT.